The sequence of this T cell receptor (beta chain) was determined in a study of blood T cell repertoires in COVID-19. Across the whole study: Researchers got acute and convalescent COVID-19 samples from the United States, Italy and Spain. PBMCs, B-cell-depleted T cells, or T cells provided the cDNA or gDNA that made up the material.

Per the authors' pipeline: Using reference gene primer amplification, nucleated cell counts were estimated. Sequencing was performed with immunoSEQ multiplex PCR; in TCRdb, only in-frame clones are kept and a portion is missing. That table gives V, J and clone size, and the DNA gave D and trimming. The data hold some 150,000 clones, with 76% observed a single time. The receptor was isolated from a woman older than 75 with active or convalescent COVID-19. Sequenced sample: peripheral blood.

The CDR3 is CASSSRGRANYGYTF. In DNA form, the CDR3 reads TGTGCCAGCAGTTCCAGGGGGAGAGCTAACTATGGCTACACCTTC. V and J are TRBV6-5 and TRBJ1-2; 7 bases align to TRBD1. Germline trimming cut 4 bases from V and 0 bases from J; bases unmatched to any gene: 5. The CDR3 loop spans 15 amino acids. Germline CDR1 is MNHEY and CDR2 is SVGAGI.